This is a list of T cell receptor beta chains from one sample in a study of T cell responses to AZD1222 COVID-19 vaccine. Only in-frame clones appear in the TCRdb table, and some are missing; sequencing was by immunoSEQ multiplex PCR. The data contain about 160,000 clones, about 90% of them seen just once; the ten biggest clones take up around 1%. The specimen comprised peripheral blood, sampled 28 days after the second AZD1222 dose. Receptors originate from an adult who received the AZD1222 COVID-19 vaccine. Both conserved end residues are part of each CDR3. D genes are given only for firm matches. Size is omitted from some rows. Given values are once, few, many or a class for expanded clones.

j_gene | abundance | d_gene | v_gene | CDR3aa | CDR3nt
TRBJ2-3 | NA | TRBD2 | TRBV5-5 | CASSPGLADSTDTQYF | TGTGCCAGCAGCCCGGGACTAGCGGATAGCACAGATACGCAGTATTTT
TRBJ1-4 | few | NA | TRBV28 | CASSSNEKLFF | TGTGCCAGCAGTTCCAATGAAAAACTGTTTTTT
TRBJ1-6 | NA | NA | TRBV5-1 | CASGQGASNSPLHF | TGCGCCAGCGGGCAGGGCGCTAGTAATTCACCCCTCCACTTT
TRBJ2-1 | NA | NA | TRBV7-2 | CASSLSRPYNEQFF | TGTGCCAGCAGCCTTAGCCGGCCCTACAATGAGCAGTTCTTC
TRBJ2-1 | NA | TRBD1 | TRBV6-2/TRBV6-3 | CASSLRGGQIYNEQFF | TGTGCCAGCAGTCTTCGTGGGGGACAGATCTACAATGAGCAGTTCTTC
TRBJ1-5 | NA | TRBD1 | TRBV23-1 | CASSQSRARDRGLKSNQPQHF | TGCGCCAGCAGTCAAAGCCGTGCCCGGGACAGGGGGCTTAAAAGCAATCAGCCCCAGCATTTT
TRBJ2-1 | NA | NA | TRBV7-9 | CASSLAGDYNEQFF | TGTGCCAGCAGCCTCGCCGGGGATTACAATGAGCAGTTCTTC
TRBJ1-5 | once | TRBD1 | TRBV6-1 | CASSEGGQLPQHF | TGTGCCAGCAGTGAGGGGGGACAGCTGCCCCAGCATTTT
TRBJ1-1 | NA | TRBD1 | TRBV7-8 | CASSKGQVLMNTEAFF | TGTGCCAGCAGCAAAGGACAGGTACTAATGAACACTGAAGCTTTCTTT
TRBJ2-2 | NA | TRBD2 | TRBV10-1 | CASSASGDFTGELFF | TGCGCCAGCAGTGCGAGCGGGGATTTCACCGGGGAGCTGTTTTTT
TRBJ1-4 | NA | NA | TRBV7-2 | CASSLDGNNEKLFF | TGTGCCAGCAGCTTAGACGGTAACAATGAAAAACTGTTTTTT
TRBJ2-3 | NA | NA | TRBV6-4 | CASSDRGQYF | TGTGCCAGCAGTGACAGAGGACAGTATTTT
TRBJ2-7 | NA | NA | TRBV27 | CASSPSQLPYEQYF | TGTGCCAGCAGTCCAAGTCAGCTACCCTACGAGCAGTACTTC
TRBJ1-2 | NA | NA | TRBV5-4 | CASSLQEDYGYTF | TGTGCCAGCAGCCTTCAGGAGGACTATGGCTACACCTTC
TRBJ1-5 | few | NA | TRBV15 | CATSSGRGGNQPQHF | TGTGCCACCAGCAGTGGTAGGGGCGGCAATCAGCCCCAGCATTTT
TRBJ2-1 | NA | NA | TRBV6-2/TRBV6-3 | CASSYTKNNEQFF | TGTGCCAGCAGTTACACGAAAAACAATGAGCAGTTCTTC
TRBJ1-2 | NA | NA | TRBV5-1 | CASSLAEGGNYGYTF | TGCGCCAGCAGCTTGGCGGAAGGGGGTAACTATGGCTACACCTTC
TRBJ1-1 | NA | NA | TRBV15 | CATSRSMMAGRDVFF | TGTGCCACCAGCAGATCTATGATGGCGGGCCGTGATGTTTTCTTT
TRBJ2-3 | NA | NA | TRBV3-1/TRBV3-2 | CASSQDIVSTDTQYF | TGTGCCAGCAGCCAAGACATAGTTAGCACAGATACGCAGTATTTT
TRBJ1-6 | NA | NA | TRBV27 | CASSLRRAGNSPLHF | TGTGCCAGCAGTTTGAGGAGGGCTGGTAATTCACCCCTCCACTTT
TRBJ1-1 | NA | NA | TRBV6-1 | CASSDRQATPNTEAFF | TGTGCCAGCAGTGACCGACAGGCGACCCCGAACACTGAAGCTTTCTTT
TRBJ2-3 | NA | NA | TRBV7-9 | CASSPPSSTDTQYF | TGTGCCAGCAGCCCTCCATCTAGCACAGATACGCAGTATTTT